This record covers a single T cell receptor beta chain. Its antigen is still unknown. At the DNA level, this CDR3 is encoded by other sequences in the same sample as well. These data originate in a study of shared clonotypes between healthy human individuals. Study conclusions and caveats: In a few donors, around 5% of naive CD4 clonotypes appeared in common.

Evenly divided among several immunoSEQ plates was the genomic DNA of each subset. The authors loaded around 190 ng DNA, around 32,000 T cell genomes, into sorted-subset replicate PCRs. Original processing notes: For the immunoSEQ data, sequences were junction-only without quality scores, so filtering differed. Clones were read by immunoSEQ multiplex PCR, and TCRdb kept only the in-frame ones, dropping some. V, J and clone size are those of that table, while D and trimming were read from the DNA. The sample yields roughly 2 million clones, roughly 96% seen once. J gave up 2 bases and V 3 bases, and 2 bases lay outside the gene matches. The CDR3 length is 14 residues. Per germline, CDR1 MNHEY and CDR2 SMNVEV (reference sequence).

The V and J genes are TRBV27 and TRBJ2-7, with TRBD2 identical over 9 bases. The sequence derives from a man younger than 30 in good health. The sequencing input was naive CD4+ T cells sorted from blood. Subset: CD45RA+ positively selected. CDR3 DNA: TGTGCCAGCAGTTTGACTAGCGGAGCCTACGAGCAGTACTTC. As protein: CASSLTSGAYEQYF.